The rows below give T cell receptor beta chains drawn from one sample of a study of cytomegalovirus exposure and HLA in healthy donors. Clones were read by immunoSEQ multiplex PCR, and TCRdb kept only the in-frame ones, dropping some. The sample includes 90,000 to 100,000 clones, about two thirds of them seen just once. Sequenced: PBMCs. These receptor sequences come from a boy under 18 in good health and CMV-seropositive. Each CDR3 is given with its conserved first and last residue. A D gene is named only where the DNA matches it firmly. For some rows the clone size is stated as once, few or many, or as a class when expanded; others skip it.

length: 16; V: TRBV30; D: TRBD2; size: -; J: TRBJ2-1; CDR3: CAWSVGGSGGYNEQFF; DNA: TGTGCCTGGAGTGTAGGGGGTAGCGGGGGGTACAATGAGCAGTTCTTC
length: 14; V: TRBV5-6; D: TRBD2; size: -; J: TRBJ2-7; CDR3: CASSFLPRGGEQYF; DNA: TGTGCCAGCAGCTTTCTTCCGCGGGGGGGCGAGCAGTACTTC
length: 13; V: TRBV6-1; D: -; size: -; J: TRBJ2-5; CDR3: CASSVTGQETQYF; DNA: TGTGCCAGCAGCGTAACAGGCCAAGAGACCCAGTACTTC
length: 13; V: TRBV10-2; D: TRBD2; size: few; J: TRBJ2-1; CDR3: CASVAGGRNEQFF; DNA: TGCGCCAGCGTGGCGGGAGGAAGGAATGAGCAGTTCTTC
length: 17; V: TRBV27; D: TRBD2; size: -; J: TRBJ2-3; CDR3: CASSSGLAVGRGGTQYF; DNA: TGTGCCAGCAGTTCCGGACTAGCGGTCGGACGGGGAGGGACGCAGTATTTT
length: 14; V: TRBV30; D: TRBD2; size: -; J: TRBJ2-3; CDR3: CAWRQAGVVYTQYF; DNA: TGTGCCTGGAGGCAAGCGGGAGTCGTCTATACGCAGTATTTT
length: 16; V: TRBV6-1; D: TRBD2; size: few; J: TRBJ2-3; CDR3: CASSEGASGRGDTQYF; DNA: TGTGCCAGCAGTGAGGGGGCTAGCGGGAGGGGAGATACGCAGTATTTT
length: 13; V: TRBV30; D: TRBD1; size: -; J: TRBJ1-1; CDR3: CAWSGQGDTEAFF; DNA: TGTGCCTGGAGTGGACAGGGGGACACTGAAGCTTTCTTT
length: 15; V: TRBV18; D: TRBD1; size: -; J: TRBJ1-5; CDR3: CASSPGTGDNQPQHF; DNA: TGTGCCAGCTCACCAGGGACAGGAGACAATCAGCCCCAGCATTTT
length: 17; V: TRBV6-7; D: TRBD1; size: once; J: TRBJ2-2; CDR3: CASVSYVLGQITGELFF; DNA: TGTGCCAGCGTTTCATACGTCCTGGGACAGATAACCGGGGAGCTGTTTTTT
length: 13; V: TRBV9; D: -; size: once; J: TRBJ1-6; CDR3: CASGTGNNSPLHF; DNA: TGTGCCAGCGGAACAGGGAATAATTCACCCCTCCACTTT
length: 19; V: TRBV5-8; D: TRBD2; size: once; J: TRBJ2-2; CDR3: CASSAGTSGSVANTGELFF; DNA: TGTGCCAGCAGCGCAGGGACTAGCGGGAGCGTAGCGAACACCGGGGAGCTGTTTTTT
length: 15; V: TRBV9; D: TRBD2; size: few; J: TRBJ2-7; CDR3: CASSVGGEAGDEQYF; DNA: TGTGCCAGCAGCGTAGGGGGGGAAGCGGGAGACGAGCAGTACTTC
length: 12; V: TRBV5-1; D: -; size: -; J: TRBJ1-2; CDR3: CASSLVGDGYTF; DNA: TGCGCCAGCAGCTTGGTAGGGGATGGCTACACCTTC
length: 13; V: TRBV5-6; D: -; size: -; J: TRBJ1-2; CDR3: CASSLQGNYGYTF; DNA: TGTGCCAGCAGCTTGCAGGGAAACTATGGCTACACCTTC
length: 14; V: TRBV27; D: -; size: -; J: TRBJ1-1; CDR3: CASSLNRLNTEAFF; DNA: TGTGCCAGCAGTTTAAACAGATTGAACACTGAAGCTTTCTTT
length: 13; V: TRBV27; D: -; size: once; J: TRBJ2-7; CDR3: CASSLSRGYEQYF; DNA: TGTGCCAGCAGTTTATCGAGGGGGTACGAGCAGTACTTC
length: 14; V: TRBV5-4; D: TRBD2; size: -; J: TRBJ2-2; CDR3: CAAGGVLDTGELFF; DNA: TGTGCTGCCGGGGGGGTTCTGGACACCGGGGAGCTGTTTTTT
length: 15; V: TRBV2; D: -; size: few; J: TRBJ1-4; CDR3: CASSEVAALVEKLFF; DNA: TGTGCCAGCAGTGAAGTAGCGGCTTTGGTTGAAAAACTGTTTTTT
length: 14; V: TRBV18; D: -; size: -; J: TRBJ1-1; CDR3: CASSPQAGDTEAFF; DNA: TGTGCCAGCTCACCTCAGGCGGGGGACACTGAAGCTTTCTTT
length: 16; V: TRBV6-6; D: TRBD1; size: few; J: TRBJ1-5; CDR3: CASSSGQGAGNQPQHF; DNA: TGTGCCAGCAGTTCCGGACAGGGGGCAGGCAATCAGCCCCAGCATTTT
length: 14; V: TRBV5-1; D: -; size: -; J: TRBJ2-7; CDR3: CASSGGRGGDEQYF; DNA: TGCGCCAGCAGCGGGGGACGGGGCGGGGACGAGCAGTACTTC
length: 14; V: TRBV30; D: TRBD1; size: -; J: TRBJ2-5; CDR3: CAWSVGQGRETQYF; DNA: TGTGCCTGGAGTGTGGGACAGGGGCGGGAGACCCAGTACTTC
length: 11; V: TRBV30; D: -; size: -; J: TRBJ1-1; CDR3: CACALMAEAFF; DNA: TGTGCCTGCGCCCTAATGGCTGAAGCTTTCTTT
length: 20; V: TRBV21-1; D: -; size: -; J: TRBJ1-4; CDR3: CASSKEGGRSIGPTNEKLFF; DNA: TGTGCCAGCAGCAAAGAGGGTGGGAGGTCAATTGGGCCAACTAATGAAAAACTGTTTTTT
length: 17; V: TRBV5-1; D: TRBD2; size: few; J: TRBJ2-2; CDR3: CASSLPSGGENTGELFF; DNA: TGCGCCAGCAGCTTGCCTAGCGGGGGGGAGAACACCGGGGAGCTGTTTTTT
length: 13; V: TRBV5-1; D: -; size: once; J: TRBJ1-1; CDR3: CASSLGGFNEAFF; DNA: TGCGCCAGCAGCTTGGGAGGGTTCAATGAAGCTTTCTTT
length: 16; V: TRBV2; D: TRBD1; size: -; J: TRBJ2-1; CDR3: CASSQTGGAVYNEQFF; DNA: TGTGCCAGCAGCCAGACAGGGGGCGCGGTGTACAATGAGCAGTTCTTC
length: 15; V: TRBV27; D: -; size: -; J: TRBJ2-1; CDR3: CASSLGSAIYNEQFF; DNA: TGTGCCAGCAGTTTGGGCAGTGCCATCTACAATGAGCAGTTCTTC
length: 15; V: TRBV5-1; D: -; size: -; J: TRBJ2-7; CDR3: CASSFQGGVLYEQYF; DNA: TGCGCCAGCAGCTTCCAGGGCGGGGTCCTCTACGAGCAGTACTTC
length: 14; V: TRBV19; D: -; size: few; J: TRBJ1-5; CDR3: CASTDRSRNQPQHF; DNA: TGTGCCAGTACCGACAGGAGTAGGAATCAGCCCCAGCATTTT
length: 15; V: TRBV29-1; D: TRBD1; size: -; J: TRBJ2-7; CDR3: CSASRSQGGYDEQYF; DNA: TGCAGCGCGTCAAGGTCACAGGGGGGATACGACGAGCAGTACTTC
length: 14; V: TRBV18; D: TRBD1; size: few; J: TRBJ2-7; CDR3: CASSPLQGSHEQYF; DNA: TGTGCCAGCTCACCACTACAGGGGTCCCACGAGCAGTACTTC
length: 15; V: TRBV5-1; D: TRBD1; size: -; J: TRBJ2-2; CDR3: CASSLVGGLTGELFF; DNA: TGCGCCAGCAGCTTGGTAGGGGGCCTGACCGGGGAGCTGTTTTTT
length: 16; V: TRBV27; D: TRBD2; size: -; J: TRBJ2-1; CDR3: CASSTQLAGGNNEQFF; DNA: TGTGCCAGCAGTACCCAACTAGCGGGGGGAAACAATGAGCAGTTCTTC
length: 16; V: TRBV27; D: -; size: -; J: TRBJ1-4; CDR3: CASSYIGGTLVEKLFF; DNA: TGTGCCAGCAGTTACATCGGAGGGACCCTAGTGGAAAAACTGTTTTTT
length: 15; V: TRBV7-6; D: -; size: -; J: TRBJ2-3; CDR3: CASSLAGIGTDTQYF; DNA: TGTGCCAGCAGCTTAGCGGGCATTGGCACAGATACGCAGTATTTT
length: 17; V: TRBV19; D: -; size: -; J: TRBJ1-3; CDR3: CASTSIRTGSSGNTIYF; DNA: TGTGCCAGTACCTCCATCAGGACGGGAAGCTCTGGAAACACCATATATTTT